Described below is a single T cell receptor beta chain sequence and its context. Germline V gives CDR1 SGHTA, CDR2 FQGNSA. The CDR3 is made up of 16 amino acids. J gave up 5 bases and V 5 bases, and 12 bases lay outside the gene matches. The data belong to a study of T cell responses to AZD1222 COVID-19 vaccine. Sequenced by immunoSEQ multiplex PCR; TCRdb stores in-frame clones only, minus some. The top ten hold 45% of the sample, which has about 99,000 clones, 90% to 95% seen once. The chain employs TRBV7-2 and TRBJ2-7; 10 bases map to TRBD2. The starting material was peripheral blood, obtained on day 0 of AZD1222 vaccination. This receptor was obtained from an adult in good health. The CDR3 loop reads CASSKRLLAGADEQYF. CDR3 in DNA: TGTGCCAGCAGCAAAAGACTCCTAGCGGGAGCCGACGAGCAGTACTTC.